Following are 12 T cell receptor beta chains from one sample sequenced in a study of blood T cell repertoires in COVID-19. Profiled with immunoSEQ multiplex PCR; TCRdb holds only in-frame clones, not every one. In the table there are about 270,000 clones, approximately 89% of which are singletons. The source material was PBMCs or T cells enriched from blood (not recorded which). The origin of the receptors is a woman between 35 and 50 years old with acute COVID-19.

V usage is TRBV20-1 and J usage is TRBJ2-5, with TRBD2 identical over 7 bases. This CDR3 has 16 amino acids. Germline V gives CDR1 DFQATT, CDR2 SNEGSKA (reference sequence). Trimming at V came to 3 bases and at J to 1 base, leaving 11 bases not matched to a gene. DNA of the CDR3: TGCAGTGCTAGTCGTCCTGGCGGGAGCCGCCAAGAGACCCAGTACTTC. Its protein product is CSASRPGGSRQETQYF.

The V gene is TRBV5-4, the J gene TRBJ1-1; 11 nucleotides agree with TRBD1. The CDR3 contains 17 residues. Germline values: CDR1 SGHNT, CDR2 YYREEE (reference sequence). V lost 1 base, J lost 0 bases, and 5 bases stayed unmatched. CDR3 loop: CASSLPPGQGVNTEAFF. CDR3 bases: TGTGCCAGCAGCTTGCCCCCGGGACAGGGGGTGAACACTGAAGCTTTCTTT.

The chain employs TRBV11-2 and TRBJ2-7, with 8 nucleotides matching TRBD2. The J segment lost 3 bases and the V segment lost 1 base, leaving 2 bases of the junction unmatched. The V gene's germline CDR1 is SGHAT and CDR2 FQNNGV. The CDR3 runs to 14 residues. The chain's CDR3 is CASSLAGGGYEQYV. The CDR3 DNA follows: TGTGCCAGCAGCTTAGCGGGAGGGGGCTACGAGCAGTACGTC.

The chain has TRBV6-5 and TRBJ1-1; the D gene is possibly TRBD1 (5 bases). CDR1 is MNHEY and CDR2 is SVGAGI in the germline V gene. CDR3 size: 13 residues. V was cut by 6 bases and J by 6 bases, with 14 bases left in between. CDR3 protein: CASRYQGTPEAFF. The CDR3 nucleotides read TGTGCCAGCAGGTATCAGGGAACTCCTGAAGCTTTCTTT.

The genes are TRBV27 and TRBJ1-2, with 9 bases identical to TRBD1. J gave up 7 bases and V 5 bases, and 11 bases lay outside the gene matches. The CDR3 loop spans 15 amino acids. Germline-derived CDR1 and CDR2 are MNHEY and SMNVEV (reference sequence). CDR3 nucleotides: TGTGCCAGCAGTAGGCGGGACAGGGAAGAGCTTGGCTACACCTTC. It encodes CASSRRDREELGYTF.

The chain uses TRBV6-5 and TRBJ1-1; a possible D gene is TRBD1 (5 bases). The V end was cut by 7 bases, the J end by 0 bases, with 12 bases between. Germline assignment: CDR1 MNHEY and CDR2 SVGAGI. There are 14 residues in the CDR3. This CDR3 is CASILGLLNTEAFF. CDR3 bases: TGTGCCAGCATATTGGGACTCCTGAACACTGAAGCTTTCTTT.

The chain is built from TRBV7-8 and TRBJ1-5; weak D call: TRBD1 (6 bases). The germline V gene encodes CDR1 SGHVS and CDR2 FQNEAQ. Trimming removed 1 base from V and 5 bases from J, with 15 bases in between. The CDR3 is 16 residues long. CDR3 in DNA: TGTGCCAGCAGCTTAGTCACAGGGTTCGGGGATCAGCCCCAGCATTTT. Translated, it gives CASSLVTGFGDQPQHF. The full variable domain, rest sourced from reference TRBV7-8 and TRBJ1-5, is GAGVSQSPRYKVAKRGQDVALRCDPISGHVSLFWYQQALGQGPEFLTYFQNEAQLDKSGLPSDRFFAERPEGSVSTLKIQRTQQEDSAVYLCASSLVTGFGDQPQHFGDGTRLSIL.

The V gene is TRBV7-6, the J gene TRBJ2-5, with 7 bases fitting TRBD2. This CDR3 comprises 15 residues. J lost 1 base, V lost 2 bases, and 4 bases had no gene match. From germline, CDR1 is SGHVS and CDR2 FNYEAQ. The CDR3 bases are TGTGCCAGCAGCTTAAACCTAGCGGCCCAAGAGACCCAGTACTTC. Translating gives CASSLNLAAQETQYF.

CDR3 sequence reads: CASSYLGREQYV. The DNA of the CDR3 is TGTGCCAGCAGTTACCTGGGGCGCGAGCAGTACGTC. V gene TRBV6-6 combines with J gene TRBJ2-7; possible D gene TRBD1, 5 bases. V lost 2 bases to trimming and J lost 6 bases, with 8 bases between them. The V gene's germline CDR1 is MNHNY and CDR2 SVGAGI (reference sequence). The CDR3 spans 12 residues.

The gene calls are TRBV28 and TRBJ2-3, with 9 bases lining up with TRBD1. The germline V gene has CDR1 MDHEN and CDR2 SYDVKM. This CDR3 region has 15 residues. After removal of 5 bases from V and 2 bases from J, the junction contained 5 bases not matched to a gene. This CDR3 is CASSRRDRDTDTQYF. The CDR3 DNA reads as TGTGCCAGCAGTCGCCGGGACAGGGACACAGATACGCAGTATTTT.

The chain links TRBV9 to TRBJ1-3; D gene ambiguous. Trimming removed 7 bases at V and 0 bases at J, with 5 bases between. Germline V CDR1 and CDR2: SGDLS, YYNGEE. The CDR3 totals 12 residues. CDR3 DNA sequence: TGTGCCAGCGAGGACTCTGGAAACACCATATATTTT. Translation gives CASEDSGNTIYF.

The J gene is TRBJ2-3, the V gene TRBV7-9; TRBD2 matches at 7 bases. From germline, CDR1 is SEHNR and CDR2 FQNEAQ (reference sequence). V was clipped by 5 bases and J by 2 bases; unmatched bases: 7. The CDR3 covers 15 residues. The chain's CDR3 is CASSPPTSDTDTQYF. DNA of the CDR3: TGTGCCAGCAGCCCGCCCACTAGCGACACAGATACGCAGTATTTT.